These 17 T cell receptor beta chains were sequenced from one sample in a study of a mutant IDH1 vaccine in newly diagnosed glioma. Time point indicated: week 5, during vaccination. One vaccine dose held 300 ug of mutant IDH1 20-mer peptide and came with topical imiquimod. These receptors' antigens are unknown. Assay used: immunoSEQ multiplex PCR; TCRdb lists only in-frame clones, some missing. The sample includes about 58,000 clones, around 84% of them seen just once. Here the sequenced sample was PBMCs, taken from a glioma patient whose treatment included an IDH1 peptide vaccine. The source is a woman in her 50s with glioma.

The chain recombines TRBV6-5 with TRBJ2-7; 12 bases map to TRBD2. This CDR3 region has 14 residues. Germline V lookup: CDR1 MNHEY, CDR2 SVGAGI. V trimming: 6 bases; J trimming: 2 bases; junction bases outside the gene matches: 2. CDR3 residues: CASRLAGGTYEQYF. CDR3 nucleotide sequence: TGTGCCAGCAGACTAGCGGGGGGTACCTACGAGCAGTACTTC.

The CDR3 DNA sequence: TGTGCCAGCAGCCTAACAAAACAGGGAAGAAATGAGCAGTTCTTC. This gives the protein CASSLTKQGRNEQFF. The chain links TRBV7-2 to TRBJ2-1; TRBD1 is a possible D gene (6 bases). Germline values: CDR1 SGHTA, CDR2 FQGNSA. Trimming removed 5 bases at V and 7 bases at J, with 18 bases between. CDR3 length: 15 amino acids.

DNA for the CDR3: TGTGCCAGTAGTCCCCAGCTAGCGATCCTGAACACCGGGGAGCTGTTTTTT. It yields the protein CASSPQLAILNTGELFF. V is TRBV19 and J is TRBJ2-2; tentative D call: TRBD2 (6 bases). This CDR3 has 17 amino acids. Trimming took off 5 bases at V and 1 base at J, with 17 bases between the two ends. Germline loops: CDR1 LNHDA, CDR2 SQIVND (reference sequence). Full variable domain (rest looked up from reference TRBV19 and TRBJ2-2): DGGITQSPKYLFRKEGQNVTLSCEQNLNHDAMYWYRQDPGQGLRLIYYSQIVNDFQKGDIAEGYSVSREKKESFPLTVTSAQKNPTAFYLCASSPQLAILNTGELFFGEGSRLTVL.

V and J are TRBV5-1 and TRBJ1-2; TRBD1 is a possible D gene (6 bases). The CDR3 is 14 residues long. CDR1 and CDR2 from the germline V gene are SGHRS and YFSETQ. Trimming pared 5 bases from V and 4 bases from J, leaving 15 bases between. CDR3 protein: CASSQGGLGYGYTF. The CDR3 DNA reads as TGCGCCAGCAGTCAAGGGGGGTTGGGCTATGGCTACACCTTC.

This clone has just a few counts. CDR3 DNA: TGTGCCTGGAGTACACCACTACAGGGGACTTTCTTT. Amino acids: CAWSTPLQGTFF. The chain is built from TRBV30 and TRBJ1-1; 7 nucleotides line up with TRBD1. V dropped 2 bases and J dropped 12; count of bases not matched to a gene: 9. Germline-derived CDR1 and CDR2 are GTSNPN and SVGIG (reference sequence). The CDR3 loop spans 12 amino acids.

The rearrangement joins TRBV2 to TRBJ2-7; TRBD1 agrees at 7 bases. This CDR3 comprises 12 residues. J gave up 5 bases and V 4 bases, and 2 bases lay outside the gene matches. Germline lookup yields CDR1 SNHLY and CDR2 FYNNEI. CDR3 protein: CASSGQGHEQYF. The CDR3 nucleotides read TGTGCCAGCAGTGGACAGGGCCACGAGCAGTACTTC. The variable domain in full, with the rest retrieved from reference TRBV2 and TRBJ2-7, is EPEVTQTPSHQVTQMGQEVILRCVPISNHLYFYWYRQILGQKVEFLVSFYNNEISEKSEIFDDQFSVERPDGSNFTLKIRSTKLEDSAMYFCASSGQGHEQYFGPGTRLTVT.

The CDR3 region is CASSLQGWELFF. CDR3 bases: TGTGCCAGCAGTTTACAGGGCTGGGAGCTGTTTTTT. The chain couples TRBV2 to TRBJ2-2, with a tentative D call TRBD1 (6 bases). Deletions cut 5 bases from V and 9 bases from J, with 10 bases between. CDR3 length: 12 amino acids. CDR1 and CDR2 from the germline V gene are SNHLY and FYNNEI. Looking up the rest from reference TRBV2 and TRBJ2-2 gives the full variable domain: EPEVTQTPSHQVTQMGQEVILRCVPISNHLYFYWYRQILGQKVEFLVSFYNNEISEKSEIFDDQFSVERPDGSNFTLKIRSTKLEDSAMYFCASSLQGWELFFGEGSRLTVL.

The rearrangement joins TRBV2 to TRBJ1-3; maybe TRBD1 (5 bases). CDR1 and CDR2 from the germline V gene are SNHLY and FYNNEI. V gave up 6 bases and J gave up 7 bases, with 13 bases separating them. The CDR3 has 13 amino acids. The CDR3 reads CASSVQGWNTIYF. In DNA form, the CDR3 reads TGTGCCAGCAGCGTTCAGGGCTGGAACACCATATATTTT.

The V and J genes are TRBV4-1 and TRBJ1-3; D is ambiguous. Trimming removed 4 bases from V and 1 base from J, with 8 bases in between. CDR1 and CDR2 from the germline V gene are MGHRA and YSYEKL. This CDR3 contains 14 residues. For the CDR3, the DNA is TGCGCCAGCAGCCCGGGCACGTCTGGAAACACCATATATTTT. It specifies CASSPGTSGNTIYF.

The chain carries TRBV10-1 and TRBJ2-2; D is undetermined. Trimming took off 3 bases at V and 0 bases at J, with 8 bases between the two ends. The CDR3 has 15 residues. Looked up from germline, CDR1 is WNHNN and CDR2 is SYGVQD (reference sequence). Written as DNA, the CDR3 is TGCGCCAGCAGTGAAGTGGCCCCGAACACCGGGGAGCTGTTTTTT. Translation gives CASSEVAPNTGELFF.

This CDR3 reads CASSSPGVADTEAFF. In DNA form, the CDR3 reads TGCGCCAGCAGCTCACCAGGGGTTGCGGACACTGAAGCTTTCTTT. The chain employs TRBV5-1 and TRBJ1-1, with D perhaps matching TRBD1 (6 bases). V lost 3 bases and J lost 3, with 15 bases in between. In germline, CDR1 is SGHRS, CDR2 YFSETQ. The CDR3 sequence is 15 residues long.

This rearrangement joins TRBV7-2 to TRBJ1-1; unclear D gene. The germline V gene has CDR1 SGHTA and CDR2 FQGNSA. Trimming removed 3 bases from V and 4 bases from J, with 18 bases in between. This CDR3 spans 16 amino acids. Here the CDR3 DNA reads TGTGCCAGCAGCTTTGCAGGAAGGAATCGGGGCACTGAAGCTTTCTTT. Translation: CASSFAGRNRGTEAFF.

The chain joins TRBV15 to TRBJ2-2, with 7 bases fitting TRBD1. This CDR3 is 15 amino acids long. J gave up 3 bases and V 6 bases, and 7 bases lay outside the gene matches. CDR1 is LNHNV, CDR2 YYDKDF, per germline (reference sequence). The CDR3 region has the DNA TGTGCCACCAGAGCCGGGACAGTGGACACCGGGGAGCTGTTTTTT. It encodes CATRAGTVDTGELFF.

The J gene is TRBJ1-1, the V gene TRBV6-1, with unresolved D. Germline loops: CDR1 MNHNS, CDR2 SASEGT. This CDR3 contains 13 residues. V was shortened by 7 bases and J by 0 bases, with 9 bases between the two germline ends. In DNA form, the CDR3 reads TGTGCCAGCATGAGAGAAGTGAACACTGAAGCTTTCTTT. It translates to CASMREVNTEAFF.

In its sample, this clone ranks as medium-sized (0.01 to 0.1%). The chain links TRBV6-1 to TRBJ2-7, with 10 bases aligning to TRBD1. CDR1 is MNHNS, CDR2 SASEGT, per germline. The V segment lost 1 base and the J segment 3 bases; nucleotides outside the gene matches: 0. The CDR3 is made up of 14 amino acids. In nucleotides, the CDR3 is TGTGCCAGCAGTGAAGGGACAGGGGGCTACGAGCAGTACTTC. The encoded protein is CASSEGTGGYEQYF.

This chain connects TRBV10-2 to TRBJ1-2; 9 nucleotides line up with TRBD1. Per the germline V gene, CDR1 is WSHSY and CDR2 is SAAADI. V shed 4 bases, J shed 4 bases, and the junction held 1 base outside the gene matches. This CDR3 has 13 residues. CDR3 protein: CASSAQGAYGYTF. The DNA for the CDR3 is TGCGCCAGCAGTGCACAGGGGGCCTATGGCTACACCTTC.

This chain connects TRBV5-6 to TRBJ2-3, with TRBD2 as a possible D gene (6 bases). The CDR3 contains 13 residues. Germline assignment: CDR1 SGHDT and CDR2 YYEEEE. V dropped 10 bases and J dropped 0 bases, with 12 bases sitting between them. This chain's CDR3 is CAFGGVSTDTQYF. The CDR3 DNA is TGTGCCTTTGGAGGGGTGAGCACAGATACGCAGTATTTT. The entire variable domain, with the rest obtained from reference TRBV5-6 and TRBJ2-3, is as follows: DAGVTQSPTHLIKTRGQQVTLRCSPKSGHDTVSWYQQALGQGPQFIFQYYEEEERQRGNFPDRFSGHQFPNYSSELNVNALLLGDSALYLCAFGGVSTDTQYFGPGTRLTVL.